The 12 T cell receptor beta chains below all came from one sample that was sequenced in a study of blood T cell repertoires in COVID-19. Profiling relied on immunoSEQ multiplex PCR, and the TCRdb table lists in-frame clones only, not all of them. The sample carries more than 60,000 clones, about 85% recorded once. Sequenced sample: peripheral blood. The source is a man in his sixties with active or convalescent COVID-19.

This clone has just a few counts. The rearrangement uses TRBV11-3 and TRBJ2-1; a possible D gene is TRBD1 (5 bases). Germline CDR1 SGHNT, CDR2 YENEEA. V dropped 5 bases and J dropped 6 bases, with 11 bases sitting between them. The CDR3 contains 13 residues. The CDR3 DNA reads TGTGCCAGCAGCGCCCGAGACAGCAATGAGCAGTTCTTC. It translates to CASSARDSNEQFF.

This rearrangement joins TRBV11-3 to TRBJ2-5, with D tentatively TRBD1 (5 bases). With 5 bases removed from V and 2 bases from J, the gap between germline ends came to 9 bases. Germline assignment: CDR1 SGHNT and CDR2 YENEEA. The CDR3 sequence is 13 residues long. The DNA for the CDR3 is TGTGCCAGCAGCCAGGGCGGTCAAGAGACCCAGTACTTC. It is translated as CASSQGGQETQYF.

The chain couples TRBV15 to TRBJ2-1; a possible D gene is TRBD2 (5 bases). Trimming stripped 9 bases from V and 4 bases from J, with 16 bases between. Looked up from germline, CDR1 is LNHNV and CDR2 is YYDKDF (reference sequence). The CDR3 has 14 residues. DNA for the CDR3: TGTGCCACGAGCCTTAATCAGCGGTACAATGAGCAGTTCTTC. Translated: CATSLNQRYNEQFF.

The V call is TRBV9, the J call TRBJ2-3; D is perhaps TRBD2 (5 bases). Trimming removed 2 bases at V and 9 bases at J, with 10 bases between. The CDR3 loop spans 12 amino acids. From germline, CDR1 is SGDLS and CDR2 YYNGEE. The CDR3 nucleotides read TGTGCCAGCAGCGTTGAGAGGGAGACGCAGTATTTT. Translating it yields CASSVERETQYF.

The chain recombines TRBV12-3 or TRBV12-4 with TRBJ1-1; no definite D call. The ends were cut back, 2 bases at V and 11 bases at J, with 15 bases in the middle. The CDR3 extends over 13 amino acids. In DNA, the CDR3 is TGTGCCAGCAGTTTAAACGACCAGACAACCGCTTTCTTT. It translates to CASSLNDQTTAFF.

The table lists this clone with a few counts. This rearrangement joins TRBV28 to TRBJ2-1; 8 bases are a match to TRBD2. Looked up from germline, CDR1 is MDHEN and CDR2 is SYDVKM. With V trimmed by 6 bases and J by 8 bases, 15 bases remained unmatched. CDR3 length: 16 amino acids. CDR3 in DNA: TGTGCCAGCAGACCTGCGGCGCGGGGGGCCGGGGATGAGCAGTTCTTC. Residues: CASRPAARGAGDEQFF.

The chain links TRBV11-3 to TRBJ2-3; 8 bases are shared with TRBD2. From germline, CDR1 is SGHNT and CDR2 YENEEA. There are 15 residues in the CDR3. V shed 5 bases and J 3 bases; nucleotides not matched to a gene: 7. CDR3 amino acids: CASSAPGGATDTQYF. CDR3 DNA: TGTGCCAGCAGCGCACCGGGGGGGGCGACAGATACGCAGTATTTT.

The chain combines TRBV6-5 with TRBJ1-1; TRBD1 agrees at 10 bases. Germline trimming cut 6 bases from V and 6 bases from J; bases unmatched to any gene: 7. The CDR3 length is 14 residues. Germline CDR1 reads MNHEY; CDR2 reads SVGAGI. The CDR3 protein is CASSVPGQGSEAFF. In nucleotides, the CDR3 is TGTGCCAGCAGCGTGCCGGGACAGGGGTCTGAAGCTTTCTTT.

The V gene is TRBV10-3, the J gene TRBJ1-1, with 9 bases matching TRBD1. This CDR3 has 13 amino acids. The V gene's germline CDR1 is ENHRY and CDR2 SYGVKD. Losses at the gene ends were 8 bases for V and 3 bases for J; bases not matched to a gene: 4. The CDR3 loop is CAIGTGLYTEAFF. CDR3 nucleotide sequence: TGTGCCATCGGGACAGGGCTTTACACTGAAGCTTTCTTT.

This clone was found a few times. This chain connects TRBV10-3 to TRBJ1-5; D gene unclear. Germline V gene lookup returns CDR1 ENHRY and CDR2 SYGVKD. With 2 bases removed from V and 5 bases from J, the gap between germline ends came to 7 bases. This CDR3 contains 13 residues. CDR3 region: CAISETVYQPQHF. The CDR3 DNA reads TGTGCCATCAGTGAGACGGTTTATCAGCCCCAGCATTTT.

The chain employs TRBV7-8 and TRBJ1-1; D ambiguous. The CDR3 is 16 residues long. Germline V gene data show CDR1 as SGHVS and CDR2 as FQNEAQ. The germline V and J ends were trimmed by 4 bases and 3 bases, with 18 bases remaining between them. CDR3 in DNA: TGTGCCAGCAGCTCGACTCTGCCCTCTTTGGACACTGAAGCTTTCTTT. Encoded protein: CASSSTLPSLDTEAFF.

The V and J genes are TRBV29-1 and TRBJ1-4, with TRBD1 as a possible D gene (6 bases). V was trimmed by 2 bases and J by 7 bases, leaving 8 bases between them. The CDR3 is 12 amino acids. CDR1 and CDR2 (germline): SQVTM, ANQGSEA. CDR3 coding DNA: TGCAGCGTTGAAACAGGGCGTGAAAAACTGTTTTTT. Residues: CSVETGREKLFF.